The 5 T cell receptor beta chains below were found in one sample sequenced in a study of blood T cells in healthy people across ages (dated by TCRdb to the mid-2010s). The method behind the library was 5' RACE. Reads for this sample came from an Illumina HiSeq 2500. A second 7 to 11 cycle PCR used a sample-barcoded 5' primer and a J-beta primer mix. TCRdb passed the public sequencing reads through fastp at Q25 and MiXCR, retaining productive beta sequences. Records with the same CDR3 protein are collapsed into one entry carrying the most frequent genes and DNA. The sample includes about 780,000 distinct CDR3 sequences, with around half observed a single time. Around a sixth of the sample belongs to the ten largest clones. Specimen: blood. The receptors were sampled from an elderly man in good health.

This clonotype has a handful of counts. V and J are TRBV12-3 or TRBV12-4 and TRBJ1-6; D may be TRBD1 (5 bases). This CDR3 is 17 amino acids long. Trimming took 6 bases from V and 10 from J, leaving 25 bases between them. CDR3 DNA sequence: TGTGCCAGCAGCACGGGACGGACGGATTACACGGGCTCACCCCTCCACTTT. Translation: CASSTGRTDYTGSPLHF.

As concerns this clonotype: At one end the junction does not follow the germline gene, possibly because of a read error. The chain employs TRBV12-3 or TRBV12-4 and TRBJ2-3; the D gene could be TRBD1 or TRBD2 (6 bases each). The CDR3 runs 14 residues. The CDR3 spells CASSFRRDTGTQYF. The DNA of the CDR3 is TGTGCCAGCAGTTTTCGGCGGGACACAGGTACGCAGTATTTT.

To note about this clonotype: Sequence at one end of the junction differs from germline and may be a read error. The chain joins TRBV25-1 to TRBJ2-5; D call uncertain. CDR1 and CDR2 (germline): MGHDK, SYGVNS. This CDR3 region has 15 residues. CDR3 region: CASSEYGQSQEAQYF. CDR3 nucleotide sequence: TGTGCCAGCAGTGAATATGGTCAGTCCCAAGAGGCCCAGTACTTC.

This sequence joins TRBV29-1 and TRBJ2-7; 9 nucleotides match TRBD2. With V trimmed by 5 bases and J by 5 bases, 7 bases remained unmatched. Germline V CDR1 and CDR2: SQVTM, ANQGSEA. This CDR3 is built from 13 residues. The CDR3 DNA sequence: TGCAGCGTTTTTGCGGGAGGGGTTAACGAGCAGTACTTC. Its translation: CSVFAGGVNEQYF.

This clonotype was detected only once. One junction end disagrees with the germline gene, perhaps due to a read error. The V and J genes are TRBV5-1 and TRBJ2-1; 7 nucleotides align to TRBD2. Germline V gene data show CDR1 as SGHRS and CDR2 as YFSETQ. The CDR3 length is 16 residues. CDR3 protein: CAGSLEGRASYNKQFF. CDR3 DNA sequence: TGCGCCGGCAGCTTGGAGGGGAGGGCCTCCTACAATAAGCAGTTCTTC.